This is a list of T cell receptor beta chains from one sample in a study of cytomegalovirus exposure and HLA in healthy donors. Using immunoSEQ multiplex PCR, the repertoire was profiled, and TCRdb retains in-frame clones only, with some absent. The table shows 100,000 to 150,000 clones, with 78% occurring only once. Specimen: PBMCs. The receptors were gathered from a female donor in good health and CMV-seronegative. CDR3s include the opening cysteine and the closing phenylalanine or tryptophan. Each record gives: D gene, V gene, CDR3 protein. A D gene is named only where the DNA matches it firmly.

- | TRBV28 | CASSSTAGADYGYTF
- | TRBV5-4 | CASSSQGMNTEAFF
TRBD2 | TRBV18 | CASSQGLAGPDTQYF
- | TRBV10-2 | CASSLVSGSTDTQYF
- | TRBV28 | CASSTQQGHYGYTF
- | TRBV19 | CASSIEGASQEAFF
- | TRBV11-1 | CASSLAEGGEQFF
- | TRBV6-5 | CASSYGGDTEAFF
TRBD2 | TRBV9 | CASSVNSGRGEQYF
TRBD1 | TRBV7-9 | CASTRDSYEQYF
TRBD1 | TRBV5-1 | CASSLGTGRTDTQYF
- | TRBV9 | CASSELQASDTEAFF
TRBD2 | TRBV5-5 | CASSPLAGLPETQYF
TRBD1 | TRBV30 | CAWSRPGGYNEQFF
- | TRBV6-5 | CASSYSSFGDTQYF
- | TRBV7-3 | CASSLGGNQETQYF
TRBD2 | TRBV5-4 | CASSYSIAGDNEQFF
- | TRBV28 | CASSPRGPRPYFPRTAMEPGELFF
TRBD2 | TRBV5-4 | CASSASLAEQQETQYF
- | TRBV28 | CASSSRDFDTFF
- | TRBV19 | CASSSGQGSANYGYTF
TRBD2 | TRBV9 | CASSVGKREVVEQFF
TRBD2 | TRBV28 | CASRSPGLAGTYEQYF
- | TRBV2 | CASSGSESSYEQYF
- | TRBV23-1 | CASSEGSRVNTGELFF
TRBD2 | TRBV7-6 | CASSYQRDYEQYF